The clone carrying this TCR beta chain was seen a single time. The entry originates in a study of blood T cell repertoires in COVID-19. Background on the study: The United States, Italy and Spain supplied acute and convalescent COVID-19 samples. PBMCs, B-cell-depleted T cells, or T cells were the source of the cDNA or gDNA that made up the material.

Original processing notes: Estimates of nucleated cell counts were drawn from the amplification of reference gene primers. Only in-frame clones appear in the TCRdb table, and some are missing; sequencing was by immunoSEQ multiplex PCR. The DNA was the basis for D and trimming; V, J and clone size are from that table. Among around 220,000 clones, 80% to 90% were seen once, and the ten largest hold roughly 1.5%. V lost 6 bases to trimming and J lost 0 bases, with 12 bases between them. The CDR3 has 15 residues. CDR1 ENHRY and CDR2 SYGVKD come from the germline V gene. Sequenced material: peripheral blood. The chain is built from TRBV10-3 and TRBJ1-3, with D maybe TRBD1 (6 bases). The receptor was derived from a man aged 18 to 30 with active or convalescent COVID-19. The CDR3 DNA reads as TGTGCCATCAGAGGACAGTCAACCTCTGGAAACACCATATATTTT. Its translation: CAIRGQSTSGNTIYF.